This T cell receptor (beta chain) is drawn from a study of beta chain features in type 1 diabetes (dated by TCRdb to 2017 to 2018). A note on the overall study: No differences in mean age, gender distribution, total cell number or subset yield were found between patients and healthy donors. Across all samples, some 99 million sorted cells were examined, and cell number per subset correlated strongly with RNA yield. The study compared TCRB repertoires of sorted circulating CD4+ T cell subsets between recently diagnosed type 1 diabetes patients and matched healthy donors. Regulatory and stem cell-like memory subsets were isolated from only 8 patients and about eight healthy donors, whereas naive and central memory subsets came from all 30 or so donors.

Each donor gave one peripheral blood draw, roughly 0.12 L on average, collected into heparinised tubes. Using a panel that included CD45RO, CCR7, CD25, CD127, CD95 and CD27, naive, central memory, regulatory and stem cell-like memory CD4+ T cells were sorted on a BD FACSAria II. A purity above 98% was achieved for all sorted populations. PBMCs were separated immediately by Lymphoprep density gradient centrifugation and were stained directly, without being cultured. So that batch effects would be minimized, each experiment stained and sorted samples in pairs, pairing one healthy donor with one patient. Counted from cysteine to phenylalanine, this CDR3 has 18 amino acids. Of all the DNA, just the CDR3 is kept, 54 bases in frame from base 1. The entire amount of isolated RNA was reverse transcribed using the High Capacity cDNA Reverse Transcription Kit, so the sequenced TCRB transcripts were expressed ones. Deep immunoSEQ sequencing was performed on naive, central memory and regulatory T cell samples, with an average of around 3.4 million total reads per sample. Sorted cells were lysed in RLT buffer and RNA was extracted with DNase-treated RNeasy Micro or Mini kits, depending on cell number. Each cell subset was processed on its own to prevent cross-contamination, while patient and healthy donor samples were processed together. Using the immunoSEQ multiplex PCR, TCRB sequences were amplified from cDNA into 87-bp fragments spanning the CDR3 region. Sequencing of the amplicons was done on the Illumina HiSeq platform. The source study handled its data this way. Synthetic template baselines were used to correct PCR bias computationally, reads within Hamming distance 2 were collapsed, and singletons that could not be merged were discarded. Reads were aligned against IMGT to assign V, D and J genes, CDR3 length and insertions or deletions at six rearrangement sites. Clonotype counts were normalized to sorted cell number within each subset before computing true diversity and Gini coefficients with the tcR R package. Repertoire sharing was quantified using the overlap coefficient calculated on TCRB nucleotide sequences. Here the immuneACCESS table is served through TCRdb, limited to in-frame sequences with V and J called. Missing clones are a known gap in these copies; in checked studies unresolved V genes cover under half, and the rest lacks a known reason. V and J calls and clone size come straight from that table; D and trimming were deduced from the DNA. This sample holds 310,000 or so clones; approximately 8.2% were observed only once. The ten largest account for 0.44% of the sample.

This clone came up a few times. This clone's antigen is unknown. Base qualities are not at hand, and no much larger clone is one base apart. Study-wide findings and limitations: Patients with type 1 diabetes made fewer insertions and deleted more nucleotides at VDJ recombination sites, implying thymic rearrangement abnormalities. Shorter templates might be favored by PCR, yet because patient and control samples were amplified and corrected together, any such skew would affect both groups equally. Type 1 diabetes patients showed a moderate but significant shortening of TCRB CDR3 length in all four CD4+ subsets. Because the HLA sub-analyses included only small numbers of individuals, any influence of HLA type on TCRB rearrangement was left unresolved. Because cDNA was sequenced instead of genomic DNA, highly expressing activated cells could be over-represented, though the groups showed no difference in activation or CD3 levels. Naive, central memory and regulatory TCRB repertoires appeared to be more alike among patients than among healthy donors.

The sequencing input was central memory CD4+ T cells from blood. The clonotype comes from a woman under 30 in good health. The V gene is TRBV21-1 and the J gene is TRBJ2-5; the D call of TRBD2 is as the table states it, not checked on the DNA. TRBV21-1 is termed a pseudogene. CDR3 region: CASRSTLKTSGSWKTQYF. The DNA is as follows: TGTGCCAGCAGGTCTACGCTGAAAACTAGCGGGAGTTGGAAGACCCAGTACTTC.